This TCR beta chain is drawn from a study of T cell changes during pregnancy in multiple sclerosis. The length of the CDR3 is 15 residues. V was clipped by 1 base and J by 2 bases, with 6 bases between them. Germline CDR1 is LNHDA and CDR2 is SQIVND (reference sequence). The data were produced by immunoSEQ multiplex PCR, yet TCRdb's version contains in-frame clones alone and is incomplete. Of tens of thousands of clones in the sample, around four fifths were seen once. The chain uses TRBV19 and TRBJ2-6, with unresolved D. This receptor was identified in a female donor in good health, enrolled as a control in a pregnancy study. The starting material was CD8+ T cells from peripheral blood mononuclear cells, obtained in the first trimester of pregnancy. DNA of the CDR3: TGTGCCAGTAGTATAGGGGCCACTGGGGCCAACGTCCTGACTTTC. It is translated as CASSIGATGANVLTF.